A single sample is the source of the 32 T cell receptor beta chains below, sequenced in a study of post-analysis software for immune sequencing data (dated by TCRdb to about 2015). Broad study findings and their caveats: Significantly higher frequencies in patients than in controls were found for a few TRBV segments, including TRBV5-6, TRBV5-1 and TRBV20-1.

For these TCRs, the target antigens are not known. Preparation of the library involved PCR. These reads were obtained on an Illumina HiSeq 2500. Unique molecular identifiers were incorporated into TCR beta cDNA libraries to reduce PCR and sequencing biases. Clones were called with MiXCR by TCRdb after fastp trimmed the public reads at Q25, and only in-frame beta chains were retained. Each entry merges the rows of one CDR3 protein and shows their most common DNA and genes. This sample is represented by about 800,000 distinct CDR3 sequences; 25% to 30% of them were singletons. The ten largest clones represent 0.5% to 0.6% of the sample. Sequenced sample: blood. These receptors were taken from a girl between 10 and 17 years old with multiple sclerosis.

J is TRBJ2-2 and V is TRBV5-1; 9 nucleotides match TRBD1. Trimming took 4 bases from V and 5 from J; bases not matched to a gene: 12. The CDR3 is made up of 17 amino acids. Germline CDR1 reads SGHRS; CDR2 reads YFSETQ. This CDR3 reads CASSPRTGQGGTGELFF. Here the CDR3 DNA reads TGCGCCAGCAGCCCCCGAACGGGACAGGGAGGAACCGGGGAGCTGTTTTTT.

J is TRBJ2-5 and V is TRBV3-1, with 9 bases fitting TRBD1. CDR1 is LGHDT, CDR2 YNNKEL, per germline (reference sequence). CDR3 length: 15 amino acids. V was pared by 5 bases and J by 6 bases, with 10 bases of the junction left unmatched. CDR3 sequence (DNA): TGTGCCAGCAGCTTCTCCTGGACAGGGGCAAAGACCCAGTACTTC. Its protein product is CASSFSWTGAKTQYF.

A word on this clonotype: This may come from a read error, since a much larger clone is one base off. This chain links TRBV13 with TRBJ2-7, with 9 bases aligning to TRBD1. V shed 3 bases, J shed 3 bases, and the junction held 6 bases outside the gene matches. This CDR3 has 15 residues. Germline CDR1 PRHDT, CDR2 FYEKMQ (reference sequence). For the CDR3, the DNA is TGTGCCAGCAGCTTTGGGACAGGGATCTGCTACGAGCAGTACTTC. It specifies CASSFGTGICYEQYF. Full variable domain (outside the CDR3, taken from reference TRBV13 and TRBJ2-7): AAGVIQSPRHLIKEKRETATLKCYPIPRHDTVYWYQQGPGQDPQFLISFYEKMQSDKGSIPDRFSAQQFSDYHSELNMSSLELGDSALYFCASSFGTGICYEQYFGPGTRLTVT.

This clonotype came up a few times. The junction does not match germline at one end; this may be a read error. The rearrangement uses TRBV7-9 and TRBJ2-7; no firm D call. This CDR3 is built from 11 residues. Germline V gene data show CDR1 as SEHNR and CDR2 as FQNEAQ (reference sequence). The CDR3 loop is CASSLETEEYF. The CDR3 DNA reads TGTGCCAGCAGCTTAGAAACCGAGGAGTACTTC. The complete variable domain, with remaining parts taken from reference TRBV7-9 and TRBJ2-7, reads DTGVSQNPRHKITKRGQNVTFRCDPISEHNRLYWYRQTLGQGPEFLTYFQNEAQLEKSRLLSDRFSAERPKGSFSTLEIQRTEQGDSAMYLCASSLETEEYFGPGTRLTVT.

The chain is built from TRBV20-1 and TRBJ1-2, with 8 bases identical to TRBD1. Germline V gene data show CDR1 as DFQATT and CDR2 as SNEGSKA (reference sequence). The CDR3 has 10 amino acids. The CDR3 protein is CRAGGQGYTF. CDR3 bases: TGCAGAGCAGGGGGCCAAGGCTACACCTTC.

This clonotype was detected a few times. The chain joins TRBV20-1 to TRBJ1-2; no firm D call. V dropped 4 bases and J dropped 0 bases, with 9 bases sitting between them. Germline assignment: CDR1 DFQATT and CDR2 SNEGSKA (reference sequence). The CDR3 sequence is 13 residues long. The CDR3 loop reads CSAKLLANYGYTF. Here the CDR3 DNA reads TGCAGTGCTAAACTCCTAGCTAACTATGGCTACACCTTC.

This chain joins TRBV4-1 and TRBJ2-7, with D maybe TRBD1 (5 bases). From germline, CDR1 is MGHRA and CDR2 YSYEKL. V was shortened by 1 base and J by 2 bases, with 9 bases between the two germline ends. CDR3 length: 14 amino acids. CDR3 sequence reads: CASSQGQNAYEQYF. The CDR3 nucleotides are TGCGCCAGCAGCCAAGGACAGAACGCCTACGAGCAGTACTTC.

This clonotype has just a few counts. For the CDR3, the DNA is TGCGCCAGCAGCCACCCCGGGACAGAATTCACTGAAGCTTTCTTT. This translates into CASSHPGTEFTEAFF. This chain links TRBV4-1 with TRBJ1-1; 7 bases fit TRBD1. The CDR3 is made up of 15 amino acids. Trimming took 3 bases from V and 4 from J; bases not matched to a gene: 8. Per germline, CDR1 MGHRA and CDR2 YSYEKL.

This clonotype has just a few counts. This chain links TRBV7-9 with TRBJ1-2; the D is unclear. V lost 1 base and J lost 6, with 12 bases in between. The CDR3 is 14 residues long. Germline V gene sequence: CDR1 SEHNR, CDR2 FQNEAQ (reference sequence). For the CDR3, the DNA is TGTGCCAGCAGCTTAGATGAGGGCTCGGATGGCTACACCTTC. Translated, it gives CASSLDEGSDGYTF.

The rearrangement joins TRBV7-2 to TRBJ1-5; D is ambiguous. The V end was cut by 5 bases, the J end by 7 bases, with 18 bases between. The CDR3 is made up of 15 amino acids. CDR1 is SGHTA, CDR2 FQGNSA, per germline. Here the CDR3 reads CASSRYLRANQPQHF. CDR3 coding DNA: TGTGCCAGCAGCCGATATTTGAGGGCGAACCAGCCCCAGCATTTT.

The gene calls are TRBV20-1 and TRBJ2-4, with 8 nucleotides matching TRBD2. The tail of the sequence fits TRBJ2-5 better, so the J call may be wrong. This CDR3 region has 15 residues. Germline-derived CDR1 and CDR2 are DFQATT and SNEGSKA (reference sequence). CDR3 amino acids: CSARGPLAGQETQYF. The CDR3 nucleotides are TGCAGTGCTAGAGGGCCGCTAGCGGGTCAAGAGACCCAGTACTTC.

This clonotype was detected only a few times. V is TRBV20-1 and J is TRBJ2-7, with TRBD2 matching 7 bases. The CDR3 is 14 residues long. Germline values: CDR1 DFQATT, CDR2 SNEGSKA (reference sequence). Trimming cost V 3 bases and J 3 bases; bases outside gene matches: 8. The CDR3 loop is CSARSAGRDYEQYF. CDR3 DNA sequence: TGCAGTGCTAGGTCAGCGGGGCGAGACTACGAGCAGTACTTC.

Many counts were recorded for this clonotype. This sequence joins TRBV7-2 and TRBJ2-3; D is ambiguous. The CDR3 totals 14 residues. Germline V gives CDR1 SGHTA, CDR2 FQGNSA. Between the trimmed V and J ends, which lost 1 base and 3 bases, there was a span of 8 bases. The CDR3 DNA follows: TGTGCCAGCAGCTTAGGTCTGGAGACAGATACGCAGTATTTT. The encoded protein is CASSLGLETDTQYF.

This clonotype appeared once. The J gene is TRBJ1-5, the V gene TRBV29-1; a possible D gene is TRBD1 (5 bases). Trimming removed 2 bases at V and 1 base at J, with 15 bases between. The germline V gene has CDR1 SQVTM and CDR2 ANQGSEA. This CDR3 spans 16 amino acids. In DNA, the CDR3 is TGCAGCGTTGAACCAATGGCGGGGGGGAGCAATCAGCCCCAGCATTTT. This sequence encodes CSVEPMAGGSNQPQHF.

In this sample, this clonotype turned up a few times. V gene TRBV11-2 combines with J gene TRBJ2-5; TRBD2 matches at 8 bases. In germline, CDR1 is SGHAT, CDR2 FQNNGV. Germline trimming cut 2 bases from V and 3 bases from J; bases unmatched to any gene: 8. CDR3 length: 16 residues. Here the CDR3 reads CASSLFPAGVEETQYF. Here the CDR3 DNA reads TGTGCCAGCAGCTTATTCCCAGCGGGGGTCGAAGAGACCCAGTACTTC.

V and J are TRBV6-5 and TRBJ2-3; maybe TRBD2 (5 bases). V shed 9 bases and J shed 8 bases, with 12 bases lying between them. Germline loops: CDR1 MNHEY, CDR2 SVGAGI. The CDR3 is made up of 11 amino acids. Here the CDR3 DNA reads TGTGCCAGTACCACTAGAGGTACGCAGTATTTT. This codes for CASTTRGTQYF.

J is TRBJ2-3 and V is TRBV20-1; 7 positions match TRBD1. Unmatched junction bases numbered 9, after V lost 3 bases and J lost 3 bases. The CDR3 sequence is 15 residues long. Germline V gives CDR1 DFQATT, CDR2 SNEGSKA (reference sequence). The CDR3 DNA reads as TGCAGTGCTAGGGACAGGTGGAGAGGAACAGATACGCAGTATTTT. Residues: CSARDRWRGTDTQYF.

V is TRBV12-3 or TRBV12-4 and J is TRBJ1-2; weak D call: TRBD1 (5 bases). The length of the CDR3 is 14 residues. The V and J ends lost 2 bases and 0 bases respectively, with 7 bases between them. CDR3 residues: CASSLMGANYGYTF. The CDR3 nucleotides read TGTGCCAGCAGTTTAATGGGGGCTAACTATGGCTACACCTTC.

Regarding this clonotype: At one end, the junction sequence differs from germline, possibly due to a read error. V and J are TRBV3-1 and TRBJ2-1; 9 nucleotides match TRBD2. Germline values: CDR1 LGHDT, CDR2 YNNKEL (reference sequence). The CDR3 consists of 14 residues. DNA of the CDR3: TGTGCCAGCAGCCCGGGACTAGCCTTGAATGTGCAGTTCTTC. Translated: CASSPGLALNVQFF.

The chain joins TRBV11-2 to TRBJ2-3; D is ambiguous. Trimming removed 5 bases from V and 5 bases from J, with 5 bases in between. CDR1 and CDR2 from the germline V gene are SGHAT and FQNNGV. The CDR3 runs 11 residues. The CDR3 region has the DNA TGTGCCAGCAGCCGTCAAGATACGCAGTATTTT. Translated: CASSRQDTQYF.

This chain uses TRBV20-1 with TRBJ1-1; unclear D gene. The CDR3 is 13 residues long. In germline, CDR1 is DFQATT, CDR2 SNEGSKA (reference sequence). The V gene lost 0 bases and the J gene lost 8 bases, with 13 bases spanning the gap. As DNA, the CDR3 is TGCAGTGCTAGAGAAGGGAGCGTTGGGGAAGCTTTCTTT. Protein sequence: CSAREGSVGEAFF.

This clonotype was observed a single time. This may stem from a read error, because a much larger clone lies one nucleotide away. J is TRBJ2-3 and V is TRBV6-4; TRBD1 might be the D (5 bases). Germline V gene lookup returns CDR1 MRHNA and CDR2 SNTAGT. The CDR3 is 14 residues long. CDR3 loop: CASSERSGTGTQYF. CDR3 nucleotides: TGTGCCAGCAGTGAAAGGTCTGGCACAGGTACGCAGTATTTT.

This clonotype has only a few counts. This chain joins TRBV4-3 and TRBJ2-1; the D is unclear. The CDR3 has 13 residues. Trimming removed 1 base from V and 4 bases from J, with 5 bases in between. Germline V gives CDR1 LGHNA, CDR2 YSLEER. Here the CDR3 DNA reads TGCGCCAGCAGCCAAGCCAGGTACAATGAGCAGTTCTTC. Protein sequence: CASSQARYNEQFF.

The V gene is TRBV6-1, the J gene TRBJ2-7; no clear D. V was pared by 4 bases and J by 3 bases, with 7 bases between. The length of the CDR3 is 12 residues. CDR1 is MNHNS, CDR2 SASEGT, per germline. The CDR3 spells CASSASFYEQYF. CDR3 nucleotide sequence: TGTGCCAGCAGTGCCTCATTCTACGAGCAGTACTTC.

This clonotype was seen a handful of times. V usage is TRBV13 and J usage is TRBJ2-7; 11 bases fit TRBD2. V dropped 4 bases and J dropped 2; count of bases not matched to a gene: 7. Germline loops: CDR1 PRHDT, CDR2 FYEKMQ (reference sequence). The length of the CDR3 is 16 residues. The CDR3 DNA reads as TGTGCCAGCAGCTGGCGGACTAGCGGGTCCACCTACGAGCAGTACTTC. Translated: CASSWRTSGSTYEQYF. Supplemented by reference TRBV13 and TRBJ2-7, the full variable domain reads AAGVIQSPRHLIKEKRETATLKCYPIPRHDTVYWYQQGPGQDPQFLISFYEKMQSDKGSIPDRFSAQQFSDYHSELNMSSLELGDSALYFCASSWRTSGSTYEQYFGPGTRLTVT.

The sample holds a few counts of this clonotype. Mismatch with germline at one junction end may stem from a read error. The chain carries TRBV6-5 and TRBJ2-5; D unresolved. Germline CDR1 MNHEY, CDR2 SVGAGI. The CDR3 consists of 11 residues. DNA of the CDR3: TGTGCCGGCAGTTTTAAAGAGACCCAGTACTTC. This sequence encodes CAGSFKETQYF.

This clonotype showed up just a few times. V and J are TRBV7-2 and TRBJ2-3; D might be TRBD2 (6 bases). The germline V gene encodes CDR1 SGHTA and CDR2 FQGNSA. This CDR3 region has 14 residues. Trimming removed 6 bases at V and 6 bases at J, with 16 bases between. CDR3 loop: CASRLTSIVDTQYF. The CDR3 DNA reads as TGTGCCAGCAGGCTGACTAGTATCGTCGATACGCAGTATTTT.

The chain recombines TRBV21-1 with TRBJ2-7; TRBD1 is the table's D call, not checked against the DNA. TRBV21-1 is labeled a pseudogene. The CDR3 has 15 amino acids. The CDR3, as DNA: TGTGCCAGGGATGGCGGGACAGTAAGCTCCAATGAGCAGTACTTC. Translating gives CARDGGTVSSNEQYF.

This clonotype was detected only a few times. This chain links TRBV28 with TRBJ2-5, with a possible D match to TRBD1 (5 bases). The V gene lost 2 bases and the J gene lost 0 bases, with 7 bases spanning the gap. CDR3 length: 14 amino acids. Germline values: CDR1 MDHEN, CDR2 SYDVKM. CDR3 residues: CASSLVQDQETQYF. The CDR3 DNA reads TGTGCCAGCAGTTTAGTACAGGACCAAGAGACCCAGTACTTC.

This rearrangement joins TRBV12-3 or TRBV12-4 to TRBJ2-1; D is unresolved. The CDR3 length is 12 residues. The V end was cut by 6 bases, the J end by 11 bases, with 14 bases between. The CDR3 loop is CASSPLVNKQFF. The CDR3 DNA follows: TGTGCCAGCAGCCCCCTGGTTAATAAGCAGTTCTTC.

The chain combines TRBV6-5 with TRBJ2-3; D is unclear. V was clipped by 2 bases and J by 1 base, with 10 bases between them. Germline V gene lookup returns CDR1 MNHEY and CDR2 SVGAGI. CDR3 length: 15 amino acids. The CDR3 DNA sequence: TGTGCCAGCAGTTACAATGATGGACGCACAGATACGCAGTATTTT. This sequence encodes CASSYNDGRTDTQYF.

The V gene is TRBV7-2, the J gene TRBJ2-7; D uncertain. This CDR3 has 13 residues. CDR1 and CDR2 (germline): SGHTA, FQGNSA. V lost 2 bases, J lost 7 bases, and 12 bases lay in between. DNA for the CDR3: TGTGCCAGCAGCTTAACCGGCCCCCTAGAGCAGTACTTC. Translation gives CASSLTGPLEQYF.